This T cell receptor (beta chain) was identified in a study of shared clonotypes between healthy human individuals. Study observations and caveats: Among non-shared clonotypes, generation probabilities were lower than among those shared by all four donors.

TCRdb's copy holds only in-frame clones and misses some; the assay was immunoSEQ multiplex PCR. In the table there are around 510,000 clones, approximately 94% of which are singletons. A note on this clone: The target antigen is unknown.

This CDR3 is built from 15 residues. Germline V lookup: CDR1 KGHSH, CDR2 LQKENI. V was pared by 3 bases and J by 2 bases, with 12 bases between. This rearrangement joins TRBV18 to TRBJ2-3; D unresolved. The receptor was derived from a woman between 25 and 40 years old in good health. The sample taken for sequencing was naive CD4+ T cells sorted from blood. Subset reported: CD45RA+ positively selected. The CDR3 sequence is CASSPGVTFTDTQYF. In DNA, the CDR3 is TGTGCCAGCTCACCCGGAGTGACGTTCACAGATACGCAGTATTTT.